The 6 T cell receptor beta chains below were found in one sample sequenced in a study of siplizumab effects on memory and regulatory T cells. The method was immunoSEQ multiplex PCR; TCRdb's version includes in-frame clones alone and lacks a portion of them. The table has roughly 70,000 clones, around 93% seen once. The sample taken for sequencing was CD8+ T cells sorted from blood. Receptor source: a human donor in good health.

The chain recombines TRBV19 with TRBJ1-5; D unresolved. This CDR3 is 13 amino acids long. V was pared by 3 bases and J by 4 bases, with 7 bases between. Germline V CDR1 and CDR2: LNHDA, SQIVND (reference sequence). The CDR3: CASSMVDNQPQHF. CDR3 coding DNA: TGTGCCAGTAGTATGGTTGATAATCAGCCCCAGCATTTT. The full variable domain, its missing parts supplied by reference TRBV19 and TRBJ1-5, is DGGITQSPKYLFRKEGQNVTLSCEQNLNHDAMYWYRQDPGQGLRLIYYSQIVNDFQKGDIAEGYSVSREKKESFPLTVTSAQKNPTAFYLCASSMVDNQPQHFGDGTRLSIL.

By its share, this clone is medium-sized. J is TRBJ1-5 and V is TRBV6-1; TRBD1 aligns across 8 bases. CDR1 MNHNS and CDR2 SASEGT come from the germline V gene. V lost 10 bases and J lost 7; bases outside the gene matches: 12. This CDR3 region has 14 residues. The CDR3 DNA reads TGTGCCATCCCACAGGGGGAGATTTGGCAGCCCCAGCATTTT. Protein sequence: CAIPQGEIWQPQHF.

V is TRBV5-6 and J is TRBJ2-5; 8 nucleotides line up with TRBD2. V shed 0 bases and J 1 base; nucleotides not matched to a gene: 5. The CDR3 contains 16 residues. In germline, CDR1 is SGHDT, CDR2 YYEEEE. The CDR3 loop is CASSLEISGVQETQYF. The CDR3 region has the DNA TGTGCCAGCAGCTTGGAGATTAGCGGGGTCCAAGAGACCCAGTACTTC.

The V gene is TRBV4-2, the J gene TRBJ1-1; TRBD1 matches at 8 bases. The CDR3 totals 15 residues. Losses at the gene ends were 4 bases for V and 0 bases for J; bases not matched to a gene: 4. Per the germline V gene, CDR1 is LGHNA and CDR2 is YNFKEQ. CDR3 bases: TGTGCCAGCAGCCTGGGACAGGAGTTGAACACTGAAGCTTTCTTT. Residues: CASSLGQELNTEAFF.

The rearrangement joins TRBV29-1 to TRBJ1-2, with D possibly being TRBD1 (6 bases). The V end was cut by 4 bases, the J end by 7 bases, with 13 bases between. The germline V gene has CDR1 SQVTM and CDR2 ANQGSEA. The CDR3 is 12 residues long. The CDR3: CSVVPQGLGYTF. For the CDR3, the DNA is TGCAGCGTTGTCCCACAGGGCCTTGGCTACACCTTC.

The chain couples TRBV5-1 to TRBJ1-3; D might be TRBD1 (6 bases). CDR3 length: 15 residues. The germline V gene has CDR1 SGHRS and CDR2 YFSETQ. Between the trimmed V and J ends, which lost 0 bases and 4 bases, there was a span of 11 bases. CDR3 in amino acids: CASSLEGDSGNTIYF. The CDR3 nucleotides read TGCGCCAGCAGCTTGGAGGGGGATTCGGGAAACACCATATATTTT.